Each of the 25 T cell receptor beta chains below was sequenced from the same sample in a study of blood T cells in healthy people across ages. Using a J-beta primer mix together with a sample-barcoded 5' primer, a second PCR was run for about 6 to 11 cycles. In TCRdb, the 5' RACE reads were re-called with MiXCR into one record per CDR3 protein. Altogether about 2 million distinct CDR3 sequences are present, around half being singletons, with the ten largest covering over 2%. The source material was blood. Receptor source: a woman aged 40 to 50 in good health.

This clonotype has more than one count but fewer than ten. The chain combines TRBV20-1 with TRBJ2-7; 7 positions agree with TRBD2. This CDR3 has 14 residues. J lost 0 bases, V lost 3 bases, and 5 bases had no gene match. Germline V lookup: CDR1 DFQATT, CDR2 SNEGSKA (reference sequence). The CDR3 DNA reads as TGCAGTGCTAGTTGGGGGGGGTCCTCCTACGAGCAGTACTTC. Translating it yields CSASWGGSSYEQYF.

The V and J genes are TRBV28 and TRBJ2-1, with TRBD1 matching over 7 bases. The junction had 7 bases not matched to a gene; V was cut back by 5 bases and J by 0 bases. The germline CDR1 and CDR2 sequences are MDHEN and SYDVKM. The CDR3 has 16 residues. This chain's CDR3 is CASSLETGISYNEQFF. Written as DNA, the CDR3 is TGTGCCAGCAGTCTAGAGACAGGGATCTCCTACAATGAGCAGTTCTTC. Supplemented by reference TRBV28 and TRBJ2-1, the full variable domain reads DVKVTQSSRYLVKRTGEKVFLECVQDMDHENMFWYRQDPGLGLRLIYFSYDVKMKEKGDIPEGYSVSREKKERFSLILESASTNQTSMYLCASSLETGISYNEQFFGPGTRLTVL.

The rearrangement links TRBV18 to TRBJ2-1, with D possibly matching TRBD2 (5 bases). The length of the CDR3 is 17 residues. Germline V gives CDR1 KGHSH, CDR2 LQKENI. V dropped 0 bases and J dropped 8 bases, with 20 bases sitting between them. The CDR3, as DNA: TGTGCCAGCTCACCACCGCGGGTCCCACTAAATGAGGATGAGCAGTTCTTC. Its protein is CASSPPRVPLNEDEQFF.

J is TRBJ2-7 and V is TRBV20-1, with 12 bases aligning to TRBD2. CDR1 and CDR2 from the germline V gene are DFQATT and SNEGSKA (reference sequence). Trimming took 0 bases from V and 5 from J; bases not matched to a gene: 14. The CDR3 length is 18 residues. The CDR3 DNA is TGCAGTGCTAGAGACTGGACTAGCGGGGTTTCCCCTCGGGACGAGCAGTACTTC. Its translation: CSARDWTSGVSPRDEQYF.

The chain couples TRBV20-1 to TRBJ2-1, with D perhaps TRBD2 (6 bases). This CDR3 is 16 amino acids long. The germline V gene has CDR1 DFQATT and CDR2 SNEGSKA (reference sequence). Trimming took 0 bases from V and 1 from J, leaving 13 bases between them. The CDR3 loop is CSARDPAGRSYNEQFF. The CDR3 DNA sequence: TGCAGTGCTAGAGATCCTGCGGGGAGGTCCTACAATGAGCAGTTCTTC.

The CDR3 sequence: CASSGGPQRGEQFF. The DNA of the CDR3 is TGTGCCAGCAGCGGGGGACCGCAACGGGGTGAGCAGTTCTTC. The chain is built from TRBV7-9 and TRBJ2-1; either TRBD1 or TRBD2 may fit D (5 bases each). CDR3 length: 14 amino acids. Trimming left V 5 bases short and J 9 bases short, with 17 bases between. Germline lookup yields CDR1 SEHNR and CDR2 FQNEAQ (reference sequence).

This chain joins TRBV2 and TRBJ2-5; D could derive from TRBD1 or TRBD2 (5 bases each). This CDR3 region has 13 residues. The V end was cut by 3 bases, the J end by 3 bases, with 8 bases between. From germline, CDR1 is SNHLY and CDR2 FYNNEI. CDR3 coding DNA: TGTGCCAGCAGTGACGGGGCTAAAGAGACCCAGTACTTC. This sequence encodes CASSDGAKETQYF.

The chain has TRBV7-6 and TRBJ2-5; TRBD1 or TRBD2 may be the D gene (5 bases each). Trimming pared 4 bases from V and 1 base from J, leaving 19 bases between. Germline V lookup: CDR1 SGHVS, CDR2 FNYEAQ. The CDR3 contains 17 residues. In DNA, the CDR3 is TGTGCCAGCAGCTCAAGCAGTCCGGGACGGTTCCAAGAGACCCAGTACTTC. This codes for CASSSSSPGRFQETQYF.

The chain couples TRBV6-2 or TRBV6-3 to TRBJ2-1; D is unclear. This CDR3 spans 15 amino acids. CDR1 and CDR2 (germline): MNHEY, SVGEGT. Trimming took 6 bases from V and 6 from J, leaving 18 bases between them. The CDR3 sequence is CASRGWPVPANEQFF. The CDR3 nucleotides are TGTGCCAGCAGGGGTTGGCCAGTGCCGGCCAATGAGCAGTTCTTC.

The chain has TRBV6-5 and TRBJ2-4; D ambiguous. Germline V lookup: CDR1 MNHEY, CDR2 SVGAGI. Trimming removed 0 bases at V and 10 bases at J, with 13 bases between. The CDR3 contains 14 residues. The CDR3 spells CASSYSLGFGIQYF. For the CDR3, the DNA is TGTGCCAGCAGTTACTCGCTGGGTTTCGGGATTCAGTACTTC.

This clonotype was seen many times. The chain carries TRBV5-1 and TRBJ2-3; 9 nucleotides align to TRBD2. The V segment lost 4 bases and the J segment 3 bases; nucleotides outside the gene matches: 3. CDR1 and CDR2 from the germline V gene are SGHRS and YFSETQ. CDR3 length: 14 residues. The CDR3 loop reads CASSVTSGTDTQYF. CDR3 in DNA: TGCGCCAGCAGCGTGACTAGCGGAACAGATACGCAGTATTTT.

This clonotype was picked up many times. V gene TRBV7-9 combines with J gene TRBJ2-5, with 7 nucleotides matching TRBD2. V was clipped by 1 base and J by 5 bases; unmatched bases: 4. The length of the CDR3 is 14 residues. Germline lookup yields CDR1 SEHNR and CDR2 FQNEAQ (reference sequence). The CDR3 DNA sequence: TGTGCCAGCAGCTTAGTCGGGGGGAAGGAGACCCAGTACTTC. Amino acid sequence: CASSLVGGKETQYF.

CDR3 coding DNA: TGTGCCAGCAGGGGGGAGAGGCGGGGGGCCTACGAGCAGTACTTC. Translation gives CASRGERRGAYEQYF. The gene calls are TRBV6-5 and TRBJ2-4; TRBD2 matches 8 bases. The DNA end is more similar to TRBJ2-7, so the J call may be wrong. CDR3 length: 15 amino acids. Germline CDR1 reads MNHEY; CDR2 reads SVGAGI.

In its sample, this clonotype was seen once. The chain employs TRBV7-6 and TRBJ2-6; 7 bases match TRBD1. Germline CDR1 and CDR2: SGHVS and FNYEAQ. Losses at the gene ends were 5 bases for V and 0 bases for J; bases not matched to a gene: 7. The CDR3 sequence is 17 residues long. CDR3 nucleotides: TGTGCCAGCAGCATGGGACAGTTTGGCTCTGGGGCCAACGTCCTGACTTTC. Its translation is CASSMGQFGSGANVLTF. The whole variable domain, filled in from reference TRBV7-6 and TRBJ2-6, reads GAGVSQSPRYKVTKRGQDVALRCDPISGHVSLYWYRQALGQGPEFLTYFNYEAQQDKSGLPNDRFSAERPEGSISTLTIQRTEQRDSAMYRCASSMGQFGSGANVLTFGAGSRLTVL.

This clonotype was observed once. This chain connects TRBV7-2 to TRBJ2-1, with D perhaps matching TRBD2 (7 bases). The CDR3 is made up of 15 amino acids. Germline V gene sequence: CDR1 SGHTA, CDR2 FQGNSA. Trimming left V 1 base short and J 10 bases short, with 17 bases between. CDR3 amino acids: CASSLGGPRGGEQFF. DNA of the CDR3: TGTGCCAGCAGCTTAGGGGGACCAAGGGGGGGCGAGCAGTTCTTC.

This clonotype was counted a few times. The chain joins TRBV7-2 to TRBJ2-7, with D possibly being TRBD2 (5 bases). Germline V gene data show CDR1 as SGHTA and CDR2 as FQGNSA. The CDR3 has 15 amino acids. With 1 base removed from V and 4 bases from J, the gap between germline ends came to 14 bases. The CDR3 DNA sequence: TGTGCCAGCAGCTTAGGGGCAGGCGAGGGTTACGAGCAGTACTTC. Translation gives CASSLGAGEGYEQYF.

The rearrangement links TRBV6-2 or TRBV6-3 to TRBJ2-7; 7 bases agree with TRBD1. The ends lost 2 bases at V and 0 bases at J; junction bases unmatched: 13. Germline V gene lookup returns CDR1 MNHEY and CDR2 SVGEGT. This CDR3 spans 18 amino acids. Written as DNA, the CDR3 is TGTGCCAGCAGTTACCCATCTAGAAGGGGGCTAAGCTCCTACGAGCAGTACTTC. Translation gives CASSYPSRRGLSSYEQYF.

The sample holds one count of this clonotype. This sequence joins TRBV6-5 and TRBJ1-1, with unresolved D. The germline gives CDR1 MNHEY, CDR2 SVGAGI. The V gene lost 5 bases and the J gene lost 4 bases, with 14 bases spanning the gap. The CDR3 consists of 14 residues. CDR3 nucleotides: TGTGCCAGCAGTGCCACGACGGGTTCCACTGAAGCTTTCTTT. It encodes CASSATTGSTEAFF.

The sample holds many counts of this clonotype. CDR3 residues: CASSQVEGVSYEQYF. CDR3 in DNA: TGCGCCAGCAGCCAAGTCGAGGGGGTCTCCTACGAGCAGTACTTC. The genes are TRBV4-3 and TRBJ2-7, with a tentative D call TRBD1 (6 bases). This CDR3 comprises 15 residues. Germline V gene data show CDR1 as LGHNA and CDR2 as YSLEER. The V end was cut by 1 base, the J end by 0 bases, with 10 bases between.

The chain links TRBV6-5 to TRBJ2-1; 9 bases fit TRBD2. Germline assignment: CDR1 MNHEY and CDR2 SVGAGI. The trim removed 0 bases at V and 7 bases at J, leaving 4 bases unmatched. This CDR3 has 15 amino acids. CDR3 loop: CASSYSSGRTNEQFF. The CDR3 DNA follows: TGTGCCAGCAGTTACTCTAGCGGGAGAACGAATGAGCAGTTCTTC.

Remarks on this clonotype: The junction and the germline gene differ at one end; a read error may be behind it. The DNA for the CDR3 is TGTGCCAACAGCTTAGATCCTGGTACGCAGTATTTT. Translating gives CANSLDPGTQYF. This chain uses TRBV11-2 with TRBJ2-3; D unclear. This CDR3 comprises 12 residues. Germline values: CDR1 SGHAT, CDR2 FQNNGV.

This clonotype has only a few counts. The chain has TRBV29-1 and TRBJ1-5, with no clear D. V was cut by 4 bases and J by 7 bases, with 17 bases left in between. This CDR3 is built from 14 residues. Germline V lookup: CDR1 SQVTM, CDR2 ANQGSEA. The CDR3 is CSVAAAGREQPQHF. The CDR3 DNA sequence: TGCAGCGTTGCGGCCGCGGGTAGGGAGCAGCCCCAGCATTTT.

This chain uses TRBV2 with TRBJ2-5, with D possibly being TRBD2 (5 bases). Germline CDR1 SNHLY, CDR2 FYNNEI. V shed 6 bases and J shed 0 bases, with 11 bases lying between them. The CDR3 consists of 14 residues. For the CDR3, the DNA is TGTGCCAGCAGGGCTAGCCCCAACCAAGAGACCCAGTACTTC. This translates into CASRASPNQETQYF. The full variable domain, rest sourced from reference TRBV2 and TRBJ2-5, is EPEVTQTPSHQVTQMGQEVILRCVPISNHLYFYWYRQILGQKVEFLVSFYNNEISEKSEIFDDQFSVERPDGSNFTLKIRSTKLEDSAMYFCASRASPNQETQYFGPGTRLLVL.

V is TRBV24-1 and J is TRBJ2-5, with 8 bases that match TRBD1. CDR1 KGHDR and CDR2 SFDVKD come from the germline V gene. V shed 8 bases, J shed 0 bases, and the junction held 4 bases outside the gene matches. The CDR3 covers 14 residues. The CDR3: CATTDRADQETQYF. CDR3 nucleotide sequence: TGTGCCACCACGGACAGGGCGGACCAAGAGACCCAGTACTTC.

The chain has TRBV27 and TRBJ2-1, with 10 bases aligning to TRBD2. J was trimmed by 7 bases and V by 5 bases; bases with no gene match: 5. Germline CDR1 and CDR2: MNHEY and SMNVEV (reference sequence). CDR3 length: 14 amino acids. CDR3 sequence: CASSLPGLANEQFF. Written as DNA, the CDR3 is TGTGCCAGCAGTCTACCGGGACTAGCGAATGAGCAGTTCTTC.